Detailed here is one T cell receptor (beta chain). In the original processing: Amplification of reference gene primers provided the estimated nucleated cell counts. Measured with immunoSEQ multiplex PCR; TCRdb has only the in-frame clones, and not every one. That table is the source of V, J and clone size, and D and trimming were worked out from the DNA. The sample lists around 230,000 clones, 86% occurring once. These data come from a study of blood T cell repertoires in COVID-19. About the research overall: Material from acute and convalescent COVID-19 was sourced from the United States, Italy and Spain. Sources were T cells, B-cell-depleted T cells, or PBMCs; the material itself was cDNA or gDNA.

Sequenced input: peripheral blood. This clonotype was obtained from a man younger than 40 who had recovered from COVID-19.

The CDR3 loop is CASSAPTGDRQTNYGYTF. CDR3 bases: TGTGCCAGCAGCGCGCCTACAGGAGACAGGCAAACCAACTATGGCTACACCTTC. The chain has TRBV9 and TRBJ1-2; D may be TRBD1 (6 bases). V lost 3 bases and J 2 bases, leaving 23 bases between the germline ends. Germline V gene lookup returns CDR1 SGDLS and CDR2 YYNGEE. The CDR3 runs to 18 residues.